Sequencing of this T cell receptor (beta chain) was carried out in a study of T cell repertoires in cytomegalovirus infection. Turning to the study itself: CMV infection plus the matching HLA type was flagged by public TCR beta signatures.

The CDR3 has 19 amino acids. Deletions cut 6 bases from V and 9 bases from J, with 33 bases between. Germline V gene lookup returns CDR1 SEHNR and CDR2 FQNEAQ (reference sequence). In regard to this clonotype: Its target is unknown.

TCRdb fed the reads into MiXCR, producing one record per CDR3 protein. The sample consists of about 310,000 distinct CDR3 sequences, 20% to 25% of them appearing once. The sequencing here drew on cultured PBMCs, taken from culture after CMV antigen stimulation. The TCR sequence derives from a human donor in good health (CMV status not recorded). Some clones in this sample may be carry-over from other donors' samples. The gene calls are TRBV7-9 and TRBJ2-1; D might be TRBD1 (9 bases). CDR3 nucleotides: TGTGCCAGCAGAATAGCGGGGACAGGGTCCCCCACCCTTTCAGTTGAGCAGTTCTTC. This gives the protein CASRIAGTGSPTLSVEQFF.